The TCR beta chain described here comes from a study of T cells in Graves' hyperthyroidism and ophthalmopathy. Overall study results and limits: From stable hyperthyroidism, ophthalmopathy was set apart by a 13 V-J model. Ophthalmopathy was identified by the model a median 6.5 months ahead of onset.

Researchers took RNA transcripts and amplified the TCR beta CDR3 regions from them. HTBI primers were the set used in a first-round RT-PCR of the TCR CDR3. One entry per CDR3 protein results from TCRdb running MiXCR on the multiplex PCR reads. This sample has about 560,000 distinct CDR3 sequences; 16% occur once, and the top ten carry around a sixth. The V end lost 5 bases, the J end lost 7 bases, and 18 bases lay between the germline ends. The CDR3 runs 14 residues. Germline CDR1 and CDR2: SGHVS and FNYEAQ. This clonotype was counted many times. No antigen is known for it. The chain employs TRBV7-6 and TRBJ2-7, with D perhaps matching TRBD1 (8 bases). The TCR was taken from a woman aged 18-29 years with Graves' hyperthyroidism. Sequencing was performed on blood. The CDR3 coding sequence is TGTGCCAGCAGCAACGCCCACAGGGGGGGAGAGCAGTACTTC. It translates to CASSNAHRGGEQYF.